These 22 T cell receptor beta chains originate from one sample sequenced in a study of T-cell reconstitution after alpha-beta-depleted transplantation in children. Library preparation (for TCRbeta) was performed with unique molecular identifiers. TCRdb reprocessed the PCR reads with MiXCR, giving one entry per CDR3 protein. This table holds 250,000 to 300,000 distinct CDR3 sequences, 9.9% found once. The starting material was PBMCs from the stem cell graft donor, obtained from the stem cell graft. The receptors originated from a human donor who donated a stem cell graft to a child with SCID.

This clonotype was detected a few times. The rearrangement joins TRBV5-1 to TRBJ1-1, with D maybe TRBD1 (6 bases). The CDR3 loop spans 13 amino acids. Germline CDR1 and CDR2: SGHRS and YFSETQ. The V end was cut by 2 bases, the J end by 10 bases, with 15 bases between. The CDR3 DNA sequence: TGCGCCAGCAGCTTTTGGCAGGGGCTTGGAGCTTTCTTT. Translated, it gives CASSFWQGLGAFF. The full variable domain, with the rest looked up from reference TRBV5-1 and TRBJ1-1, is KAGVTQTPRYLIKTRGQQVTLSCSPISGHRSVSWYQQTPGQGLQFLFEYFSETQRNKGNFPGRFSGRQFSNSRSEMNVSTLELGDSALYLCASSFWQGLGAFFGQGTRLTVV.

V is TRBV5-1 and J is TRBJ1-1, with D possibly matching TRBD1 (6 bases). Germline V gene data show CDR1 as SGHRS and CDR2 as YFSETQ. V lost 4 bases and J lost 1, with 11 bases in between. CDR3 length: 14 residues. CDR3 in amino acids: CASSPGTTNTEAFF. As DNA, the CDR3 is TGCGCCAGCAGCCCCGGGACAACGAACACTGAAGCTTTCTTT.

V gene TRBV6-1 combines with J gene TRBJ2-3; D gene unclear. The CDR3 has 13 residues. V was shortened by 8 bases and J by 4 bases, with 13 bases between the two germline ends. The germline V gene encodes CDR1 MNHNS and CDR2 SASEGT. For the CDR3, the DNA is TGTGCCAGCTCAAGGTATCGCGCAGATACGCAGTATTTT. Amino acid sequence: CASSRYRADTQYF.

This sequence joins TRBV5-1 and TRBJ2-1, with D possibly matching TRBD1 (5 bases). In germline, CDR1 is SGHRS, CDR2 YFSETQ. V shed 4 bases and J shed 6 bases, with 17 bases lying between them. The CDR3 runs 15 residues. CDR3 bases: TGCGCCAGCAGCCCCAACGCAGGGTTCTTCAATGAGCAGTTCTTC. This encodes CASSPNAGFFNEQFF. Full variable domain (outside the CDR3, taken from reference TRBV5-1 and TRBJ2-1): KAGVTQTPRYLIKTRGQQVTLSCSPISGHRSVSWYQQTPGQGLQFLFEYFSETQRNKGNFPGRFSGRQFSNSRSEMNVSTLELGDSALYLCASSPNAGFFNEQFFGPGTRLTVL.

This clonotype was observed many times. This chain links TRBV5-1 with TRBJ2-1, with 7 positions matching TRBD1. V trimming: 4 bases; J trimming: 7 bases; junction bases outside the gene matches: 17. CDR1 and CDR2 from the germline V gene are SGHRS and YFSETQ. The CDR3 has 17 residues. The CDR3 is CASSQQTYGTVGNEQFF. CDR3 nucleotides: TGCGCCAGCAGCCAACAAACCTACGGGACAGTTGGGAATGAGCAGTTCTTC.

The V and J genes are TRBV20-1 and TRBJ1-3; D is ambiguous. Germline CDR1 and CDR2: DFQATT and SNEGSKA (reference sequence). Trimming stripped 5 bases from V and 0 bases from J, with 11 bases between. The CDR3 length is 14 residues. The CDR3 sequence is CSAWSGSSGNTIYF. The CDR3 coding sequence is TGCAGTGCTTGGTCCGGGAGCTCTGGAAACACCATATATTTT.

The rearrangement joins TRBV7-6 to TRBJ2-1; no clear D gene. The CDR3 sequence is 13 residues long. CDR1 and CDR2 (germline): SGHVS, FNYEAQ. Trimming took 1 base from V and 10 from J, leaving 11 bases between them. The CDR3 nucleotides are TGTGCCAGCAGCTTAGTTCCTAGGATCGAGCAGTTCTTC. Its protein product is CASSLVPRIEQFF.

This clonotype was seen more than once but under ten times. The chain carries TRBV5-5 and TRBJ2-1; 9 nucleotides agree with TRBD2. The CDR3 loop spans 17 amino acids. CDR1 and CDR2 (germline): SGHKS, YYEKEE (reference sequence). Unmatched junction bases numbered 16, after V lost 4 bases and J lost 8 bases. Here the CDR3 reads CASSSPGTSRGGDEQFF. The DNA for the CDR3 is TGTGCCAGCAGCAGTCCCGGGACTAGCCGCGGGGGGGATGAGCAGTTCTTC.

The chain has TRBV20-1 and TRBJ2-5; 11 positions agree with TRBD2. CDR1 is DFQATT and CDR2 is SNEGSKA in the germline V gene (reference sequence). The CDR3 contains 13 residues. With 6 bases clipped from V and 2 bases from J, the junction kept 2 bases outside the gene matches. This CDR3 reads CSARLAGQETQYF. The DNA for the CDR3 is TGCAGTGCCCGACTAGCGGGACAAGAGACCCAGTACTTC.

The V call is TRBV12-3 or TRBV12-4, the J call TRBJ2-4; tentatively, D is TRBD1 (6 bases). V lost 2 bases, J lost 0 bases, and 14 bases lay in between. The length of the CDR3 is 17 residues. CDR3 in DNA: TGTGCCAGCAGTTTAAGGTTGCAGGACAGAGCCAAAAACATTCAGTACTTC. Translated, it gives CASSLRLQDRAKNIQYF.

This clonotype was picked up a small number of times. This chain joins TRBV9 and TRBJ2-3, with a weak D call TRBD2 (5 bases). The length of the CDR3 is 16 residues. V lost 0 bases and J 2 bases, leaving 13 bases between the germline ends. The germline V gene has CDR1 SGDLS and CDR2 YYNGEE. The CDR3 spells CASSVATGELTDTQYF. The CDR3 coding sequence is TGTGCCAGCAGCGTAGCTACCGGGGAGCTCACAGATACGCAGTATTTT.

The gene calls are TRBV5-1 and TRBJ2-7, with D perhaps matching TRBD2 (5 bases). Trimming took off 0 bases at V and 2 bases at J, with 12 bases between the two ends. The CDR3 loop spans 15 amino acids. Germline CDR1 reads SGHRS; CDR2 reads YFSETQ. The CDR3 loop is CASSLAGNTAYEQYF. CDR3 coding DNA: TGCGCCAGCAGCTTGGCCGGGAACACAGCCTACGAGCAGTACTTC.

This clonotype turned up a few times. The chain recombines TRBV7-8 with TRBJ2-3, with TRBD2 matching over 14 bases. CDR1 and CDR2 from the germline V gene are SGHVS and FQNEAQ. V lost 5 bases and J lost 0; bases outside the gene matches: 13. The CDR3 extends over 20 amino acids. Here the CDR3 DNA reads TGTGCCAGCAGCGCGGGACTAGCGGGGGCCCCCCGTGCTAGCACAGATACGCAGTATTTT. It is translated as CASSAGLAGAPRASTDTQYF. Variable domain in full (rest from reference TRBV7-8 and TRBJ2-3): GAGVSQSPRYKVAKRGQDVALRCDPISGHVSLFWYQQALGQGPEFLTYFQNEAQLDKSGLPSDRFFAERPEGSVSTLKIQRTQQEDSAVYLCASSAGLAGAPRASTDTQYFGPGTRLTVL.

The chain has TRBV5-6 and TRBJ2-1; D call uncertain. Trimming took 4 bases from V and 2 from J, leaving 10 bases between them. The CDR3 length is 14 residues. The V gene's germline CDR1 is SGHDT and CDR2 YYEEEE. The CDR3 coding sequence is TGTGCCAGCAGCCCCGGGCCCCCCTACAATGAGCAGTTCTTC. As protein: CASSPGPPYNEQFF.

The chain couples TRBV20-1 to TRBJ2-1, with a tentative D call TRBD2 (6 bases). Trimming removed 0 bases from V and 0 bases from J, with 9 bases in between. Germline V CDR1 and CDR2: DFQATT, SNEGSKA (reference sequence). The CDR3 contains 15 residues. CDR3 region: CSAREEGSSYNEQFF. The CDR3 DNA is TGCAGTGCTAGAGAGGAGGGGAGCTCCTACAATGAGCAGTTCTTC.

Here the CDR3 reads CASTGDGSVDTQYF. CDR3 sequence (DNA): TGTGCCAGTACCGGAGACGGATCCGTAGATACGCAGTATTTT. The chain couples TRBV19 to TRBJ2-3; D remains ambiguous. From germline, CDR1 is LNHDA and CDR2 SQIVND (reference sequence). V lost 7 bases, J lost 5 bases, and 16 bases lay in between. The length of the CDR3 is 14 residues.

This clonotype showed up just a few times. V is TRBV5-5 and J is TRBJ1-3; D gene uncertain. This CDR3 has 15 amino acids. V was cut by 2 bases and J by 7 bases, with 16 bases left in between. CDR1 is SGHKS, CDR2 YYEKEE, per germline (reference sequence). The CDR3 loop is CASSFLLPLGNTIYF. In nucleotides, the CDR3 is TGTGCCAGCAGCTTTCTTCTACCGCTTGGGAACACCATATATTTT.

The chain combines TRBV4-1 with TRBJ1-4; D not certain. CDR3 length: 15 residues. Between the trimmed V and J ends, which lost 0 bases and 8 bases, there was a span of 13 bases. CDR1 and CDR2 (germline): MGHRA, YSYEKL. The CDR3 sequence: CASSQDPGLDEKLFF. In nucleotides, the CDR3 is TGCGCCAGCAGCCAAGATCCCGGGCTTGACGAAAAACTGTTTTTT.

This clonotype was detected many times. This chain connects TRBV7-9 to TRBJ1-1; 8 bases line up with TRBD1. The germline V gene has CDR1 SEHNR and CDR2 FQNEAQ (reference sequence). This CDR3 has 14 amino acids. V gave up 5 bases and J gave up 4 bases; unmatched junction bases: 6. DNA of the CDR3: TGTGCCAGCAGCCTTAGGACAGGGCGCACTGAAGCTTTCTTT. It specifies CASSLRTGRTEAFF. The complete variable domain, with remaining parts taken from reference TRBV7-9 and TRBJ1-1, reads DTGVSQNPRHKITKRGQNVTFRCDPISEHNRLYWYRQTLGQGPEFLTYFQNEAQLEKSRLLSDRFSAERPKGSFSTLEIQRTEQGDSAMYLCASSLRTGRTEAFFGQGTRLTVV.

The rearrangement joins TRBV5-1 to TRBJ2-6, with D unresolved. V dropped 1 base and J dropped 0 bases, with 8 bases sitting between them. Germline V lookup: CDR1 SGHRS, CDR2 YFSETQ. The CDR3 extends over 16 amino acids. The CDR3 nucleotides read TGCGCCAGCAGCTTGAGGGTGAGCTCTGGGGCCAACGTCCTGACTTTC. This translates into CASSLRVSSGANVLTF.

The CDR3 loop reads CASSPDRGDTGELFF. The CDR3 nucleotides read TGCGCCAGCAGCCCCGACAGGGGCGACACCGGGGAGCTGTTTTTT. The gene calls are TRBV4-1 and TRBJ2-2, with TRBD1 matching 8 bases. CDR3 length: 15 amino acids. V lost 4 bases, J lost 3 bases, and 4 bases stayed unmatched. Looked up from germline, CDR1 is MGHRA and CDR2 is YSYEKL.

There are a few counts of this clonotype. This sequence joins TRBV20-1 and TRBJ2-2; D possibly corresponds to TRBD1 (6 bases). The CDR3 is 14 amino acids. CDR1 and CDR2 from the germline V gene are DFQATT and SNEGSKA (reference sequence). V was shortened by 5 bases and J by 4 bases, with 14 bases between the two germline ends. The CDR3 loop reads CSALDRSITGELFF. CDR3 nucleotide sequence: TGCAGTGCTCTTGACAGGTCGATCACCGGGGAGCTGTTTTTT.